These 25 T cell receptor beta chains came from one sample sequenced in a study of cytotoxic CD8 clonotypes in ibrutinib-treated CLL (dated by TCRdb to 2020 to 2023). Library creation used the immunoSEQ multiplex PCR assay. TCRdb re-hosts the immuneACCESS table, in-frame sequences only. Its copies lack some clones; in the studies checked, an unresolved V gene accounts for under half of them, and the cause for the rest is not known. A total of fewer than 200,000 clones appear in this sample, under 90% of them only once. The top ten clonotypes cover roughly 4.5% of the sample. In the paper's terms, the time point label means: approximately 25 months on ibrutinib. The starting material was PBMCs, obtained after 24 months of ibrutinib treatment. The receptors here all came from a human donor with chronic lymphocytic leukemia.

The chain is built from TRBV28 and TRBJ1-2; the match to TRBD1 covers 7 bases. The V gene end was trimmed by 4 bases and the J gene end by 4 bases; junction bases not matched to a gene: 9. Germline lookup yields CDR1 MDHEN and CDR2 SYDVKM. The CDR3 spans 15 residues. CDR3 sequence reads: CASSSPGTATYGYTF. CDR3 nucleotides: TGTGCCAGCAGTTCCCCCGGGACAGCCACCTATGGCTACACCTTC.

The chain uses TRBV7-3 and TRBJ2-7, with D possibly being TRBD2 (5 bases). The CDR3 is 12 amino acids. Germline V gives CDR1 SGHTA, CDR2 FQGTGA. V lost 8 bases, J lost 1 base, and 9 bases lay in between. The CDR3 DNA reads TGTGCCAGCGCGGGCGGGTCCTACGAGCAGTACTTC. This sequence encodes CASAGGSYEQYF.

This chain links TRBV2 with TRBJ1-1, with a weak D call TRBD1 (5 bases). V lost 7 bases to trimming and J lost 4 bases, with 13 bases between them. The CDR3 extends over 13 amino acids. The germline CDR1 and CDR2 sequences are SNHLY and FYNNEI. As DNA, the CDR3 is TGTGCCAGCATTGGCGCAGGGACCACTGAAGCTTTCTTT. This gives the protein CASIGAGTTEAFF.

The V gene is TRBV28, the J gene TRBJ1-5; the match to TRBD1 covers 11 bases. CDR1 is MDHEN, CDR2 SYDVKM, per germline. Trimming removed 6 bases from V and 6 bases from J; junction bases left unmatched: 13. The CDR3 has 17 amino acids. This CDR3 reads CASSYFGTGGQGQPQHF. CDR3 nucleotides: TGTGCCAGCAGCTATTTCGGGACAGGGGGTCAAGGTCAGCCCCAGCATTTT.

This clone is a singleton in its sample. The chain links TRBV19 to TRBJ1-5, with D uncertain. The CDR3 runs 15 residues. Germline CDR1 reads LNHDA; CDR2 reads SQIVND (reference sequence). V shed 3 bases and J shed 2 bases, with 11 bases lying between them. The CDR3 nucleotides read TGTGCCAGTAGTATTAGTCCGAGGGGCAATCAGCCCCAGCATTTT. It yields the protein CASSISPRGNQPQHF.

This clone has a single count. The CDR3 DNA reads TGCGCCAGCAGCCAAACTTGGGACGGAATCTACGAGCAGTACTTC. This translates into CASSQTWDGIYEQYF. The chain couples TRBV4-1 to TRBJ2-7; D could derive from TRBD1 or TRBD2 (5 bases each). The germline CDR1 and CDR2 sequences are MGHRA and YSYEKL. This CDR3 is 15 amino acids long. The ends were cut back, 2 bases at V and 3 bases at J, with 14 bases in the middle.

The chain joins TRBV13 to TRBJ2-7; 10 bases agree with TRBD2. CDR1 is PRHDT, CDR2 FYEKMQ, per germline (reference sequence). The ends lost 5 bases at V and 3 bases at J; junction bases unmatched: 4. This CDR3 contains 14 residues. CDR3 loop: CASSPSGSIYEQYF. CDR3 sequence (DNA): TGTGCCAGCAGCCCTAGCGGGAGTATCTACGAGCAGTACTTC.

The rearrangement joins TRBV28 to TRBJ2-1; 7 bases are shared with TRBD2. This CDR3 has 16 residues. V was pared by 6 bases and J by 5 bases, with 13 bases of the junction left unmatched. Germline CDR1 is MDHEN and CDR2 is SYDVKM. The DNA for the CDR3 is TGTGCCAGCAGCAGCCCCTCGGGGGGAGCCCACAATGAGCAGTTCTTC. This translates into CASSSPSGGAHNEQFF.

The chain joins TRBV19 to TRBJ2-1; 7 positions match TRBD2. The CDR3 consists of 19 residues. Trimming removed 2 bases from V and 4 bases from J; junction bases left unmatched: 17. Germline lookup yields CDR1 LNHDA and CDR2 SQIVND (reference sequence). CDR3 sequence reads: CASSIFIGRSSGRYNEQFF. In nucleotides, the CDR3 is TGTGCCAGTAGTATATTCATCGGTAGGTCTAGCGGAAGGTACAATGAGCAGTTCTTC. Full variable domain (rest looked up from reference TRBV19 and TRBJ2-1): DGGITQSPKYLFRKEGQNVTLSCEQNLNHDAMYWYRQDPGQGLRLIYYSQIVNDFQKGDIAEGYSVSREKKESFPLTVTSAQKNPTAFYLCASSIFIGRSSGRYNEQFFGPGTRLTVL.

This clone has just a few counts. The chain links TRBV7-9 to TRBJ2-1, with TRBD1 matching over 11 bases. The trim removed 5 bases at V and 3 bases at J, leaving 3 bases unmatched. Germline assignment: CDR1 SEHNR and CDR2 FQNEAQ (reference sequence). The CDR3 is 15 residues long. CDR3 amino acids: CASSRGQGDYNEQFF. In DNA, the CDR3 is TGTGCCAGCAGCCGGGGACAGGGGGACTACAATGAGCAGTTCTTC. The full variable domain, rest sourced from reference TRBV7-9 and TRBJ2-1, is DTGVSQNPRHKITKRGQNVTFRCDPISEHNRLYWYRQTLGQGPEFLTYFQNEAQLEKSRLLSDRFSAERPKGSFSTLEIQRTEQGDSAMYLCASSRGQGDYNEQFFGPGTRLTVL.

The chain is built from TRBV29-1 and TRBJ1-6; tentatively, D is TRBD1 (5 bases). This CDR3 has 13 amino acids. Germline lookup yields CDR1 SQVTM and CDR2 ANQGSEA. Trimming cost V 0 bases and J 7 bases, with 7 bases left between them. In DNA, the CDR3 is TGCAGCGTTGAAGAAGGGGTCAATTCACCCCTCCACTTT. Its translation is CSVEEGVNSPLHF.

Here the CDR3 reads CASSFMGRINTEAFF. The CDR3 nucleotides are TGTGCCAGCAGCTTCATGGGACGGATCAACACTGAAGCTTTCTTT. V and J are TRBV7-2 and TRBJ1-1, with D perhaps matching TRBD1 (5 bases). V lost 3 bases to trimming and J lost 2 bases, with 13 bases between them. The CDR3 has 15 amino acids. The germline gives CDR1 SGHTA, CDR2 FQGNSA.

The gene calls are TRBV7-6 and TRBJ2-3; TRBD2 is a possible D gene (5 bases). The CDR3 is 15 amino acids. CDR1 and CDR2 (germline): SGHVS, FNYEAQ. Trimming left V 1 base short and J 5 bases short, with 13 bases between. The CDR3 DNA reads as TGTGCCAGCAGCTTAGAGGTACTCGGGGAAGATACGCAGTATTTT. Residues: CASSLEVLGEDTQYF.

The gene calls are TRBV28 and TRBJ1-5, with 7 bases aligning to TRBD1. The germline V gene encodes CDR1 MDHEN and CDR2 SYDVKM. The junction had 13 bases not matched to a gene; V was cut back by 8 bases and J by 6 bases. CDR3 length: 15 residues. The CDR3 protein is CASRWGGGSTQPQHF. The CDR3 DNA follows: TGTGCCAGCCGCTGGGGAGGGGGCTCGACTCAGCCCCAGCATTTT.

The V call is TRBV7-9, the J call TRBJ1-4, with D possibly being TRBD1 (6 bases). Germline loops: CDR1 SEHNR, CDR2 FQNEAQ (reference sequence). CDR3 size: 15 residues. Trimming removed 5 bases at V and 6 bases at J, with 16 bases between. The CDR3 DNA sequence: TGTGCCAGCAGCCGCCCACCAGGGGTCGATGAAAAACTGTTTTTT. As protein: CASSRPPGVDEKLFF.

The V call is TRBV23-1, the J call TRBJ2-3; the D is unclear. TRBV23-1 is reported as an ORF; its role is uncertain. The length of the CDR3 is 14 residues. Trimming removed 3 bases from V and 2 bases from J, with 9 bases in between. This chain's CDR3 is CASSHKGFTDTQYF. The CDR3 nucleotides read TGCGCCAGCAGTCATAAGGGTTTCACAGATACGCAGTATTTT.

In DNA, the CDR3 is TGTGCCAGCAGCGGGGAAGGTTTCCACAATGAGCAGTTCTTC. It is translated as CASSGEGFHNEQFF. The J gene is TRBJ2-1, the V gene TRBV5-4; the D is unclear. Per the germline V gene, CDR1 is SGHNT and CDR2 is YYREEE (reference sequence). V was cut by 4 bases and J by 5 bases, with 13 bases left in between. The CDR3 runs to 14 residues. The variable domain in full, with the rest retrieved from reference TRBV5-4 and TRBJ2-1, is ETGVTQSPTHLIKTRGQQVTLRCSSQSGHNTVSWYQQALGQGPQFIFQYYREEENGRGNFPPRFSGLQFPNYSSELNVNALELDDSALYLCASSGEGFHNEQFFGPGTRLTVL.

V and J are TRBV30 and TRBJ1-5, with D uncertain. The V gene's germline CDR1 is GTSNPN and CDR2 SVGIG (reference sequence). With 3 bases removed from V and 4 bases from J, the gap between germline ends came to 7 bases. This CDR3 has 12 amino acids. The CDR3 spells CAWSPSNQPQHF. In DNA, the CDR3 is TGTGCCTGGAGCCCCAGTAATCAGCCCCAGCATTTT.

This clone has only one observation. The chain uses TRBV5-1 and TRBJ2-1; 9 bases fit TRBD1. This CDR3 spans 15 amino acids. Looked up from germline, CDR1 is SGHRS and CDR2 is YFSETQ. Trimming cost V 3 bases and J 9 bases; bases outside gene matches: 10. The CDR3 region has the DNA TGCGCCAGCAGCTCTAGACAGGGGGGGTTTGGTGAGCAGTTCTTC. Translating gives CASSSRQGGFGEQFF. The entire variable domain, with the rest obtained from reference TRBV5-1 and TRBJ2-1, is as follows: KAGVTQTPRYLIKTRGQQVTLSCSPISGHRSVSWYQQTPGQGLQFLFEYFSETQRNKGNFPGRFSGRQFSNSRSEMNVSTLELGDSALYLCASSSRQGGFGEQFFGPGTRLTVL.

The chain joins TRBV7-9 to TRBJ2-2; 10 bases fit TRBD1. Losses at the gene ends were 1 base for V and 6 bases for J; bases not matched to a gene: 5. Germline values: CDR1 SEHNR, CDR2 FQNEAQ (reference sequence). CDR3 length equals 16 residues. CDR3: CASSLGDRGYPGELFF. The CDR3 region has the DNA TGTGCCAGCAGCTTAGGGGACAGGGGATACCCCGGGGAGCTGTTTTTT.

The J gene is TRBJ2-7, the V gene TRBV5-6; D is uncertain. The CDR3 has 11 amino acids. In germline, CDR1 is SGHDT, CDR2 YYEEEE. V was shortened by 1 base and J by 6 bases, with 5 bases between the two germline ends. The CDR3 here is CASSLMAEQYF. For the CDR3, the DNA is TGTGCCAGCAGCTTGATGGCCGAGCAGTACTTC.

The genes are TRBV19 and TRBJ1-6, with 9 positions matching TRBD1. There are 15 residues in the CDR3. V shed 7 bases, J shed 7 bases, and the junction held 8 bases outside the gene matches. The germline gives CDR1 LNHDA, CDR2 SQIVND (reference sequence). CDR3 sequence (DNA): TGTGCCAGTACCCATGGGGACAGGGCCAATTCACCCCTCCACTTT. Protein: CASTHGDRANSPLHF.

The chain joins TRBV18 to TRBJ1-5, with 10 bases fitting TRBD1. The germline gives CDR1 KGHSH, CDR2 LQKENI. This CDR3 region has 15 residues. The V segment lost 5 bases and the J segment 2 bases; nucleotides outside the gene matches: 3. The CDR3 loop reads CASSTGTGGNQPQHF. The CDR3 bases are TGTGCCAGCTCAACCGGGACAGGGGGCAATCAGCCCCAGCATTTT.

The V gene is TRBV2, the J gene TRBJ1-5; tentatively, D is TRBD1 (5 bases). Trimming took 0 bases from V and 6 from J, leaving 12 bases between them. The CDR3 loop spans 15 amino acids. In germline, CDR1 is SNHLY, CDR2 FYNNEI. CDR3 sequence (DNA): TGTGCCAGCAGTGAAGCCGGCAGGGCCGGTCAGCCCCAGCATTTT. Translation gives CASSEAGRAGQPQHF.

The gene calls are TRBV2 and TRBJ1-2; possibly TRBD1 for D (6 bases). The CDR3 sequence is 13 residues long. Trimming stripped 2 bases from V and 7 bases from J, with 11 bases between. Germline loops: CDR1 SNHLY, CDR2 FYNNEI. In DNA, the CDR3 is TGTGCCAGCAGTGAAAGATCAGGGGTTGGCTACACCTTC. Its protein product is CASSERSGVGYTF. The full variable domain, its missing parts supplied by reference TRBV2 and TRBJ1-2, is EPEVTQTPSHQVTQMGQEVILRCVPISNHLYFYWYRQILGQKVEFLVSFYNNEISEKSEIFDDQFSVERPDGSNFTLKIRSTKLEDSAMYFCASSERSGVGYTFGSGTRLTVV.